This T cell receptor (beta chain) is drawn from a study of cytomegalovirus exposure and HLA in healthy donors (dated by TCRdb to 2016 to 2017). Regarding the study in general: A later analysis indicated that the 90 to 150 validation repertoires were generated on the platform also employed for the approximately 700 repertoires of the first cohort. The study aimed to test whether cataloging public T cell receptors could reveal signatures of past pathogen exposure. Along with the roughly 700-subject first cohort, a separate validation cohort of over a hundred different subjects was used. To predict cytomegalovirus infection status, the study brought together high-throughput TCR immunosequencing, statistical association of individual TCRs with disease status, and machine learning.

The protocol used for the library was the immunoSEQ multiplex PCR assay. The source study handled its data this way. A statistical classification framework was developed to diagnose cytomegalovirus status using the catalog of TCR beta chain sequences. TCRdb re-hosts the immuneACCESS table, in-frame sequences only. Its copies lack some clones; in the studies checked, an unresolved V gene accounts for under half of them, and the cause for the rest is not known. The DNA gave D and trimming, while V, J and clone size come from that table. Here the sample has approximately 59,000 clones; roughly 92% occur a single time. The ten most abundant clones make up 5.3% of the sample. Donors formed part of the validation cohort, which comprised 120 subjects and was distinct from the first cohort of 666 subjects. The trim is 0 bases for V and 5 bases for J, with a gap of 8 bases between the germline ends. The CDR3 spans 13 residues, from the cysteine through the phenylalanine. Here the CDR3 DNA is all that survives: 39 bases in frame from base 1. Sequences GTSNPN (CDR1) and SVGIG (CDR2) are obtained from the germline V gene (reference sequence).

This clone occurred once. The specificity of this receptor is unknown. Per-nucleotide qualities are absent, and no much larger clonotype sits a single base away. What the study reported, not specific to this receptor: Most TCR sequences were observed very rarely across donors, whereas some public TCRs were present in many individuals. Of the cluster scores, approximately 95% were above 0 in a later analysis, which found that TCRs clustered in the first cohort also tended to co-occur in the 120 validation repertoires. In the study, 150 to 200 TCR beta chains were listed as associated with cytomegalovirus. Cytomegalovirus status was reported to be diagnosed by the classifier with high specificity and sensitivity in both the original and validation cohorts. A few of the identified cytomegalovirus-associated TCR beta chains were confirmed in vitro to be specific for cytomegalovirus antigens. A later analysis lacked HLA typing for the validation cohort, so it scored co-occurrence in that cohort across all 120 or so repertoires. The authors suggested that the approach could potentially be generalized to other disease states and immunological phenotypes.

The chain joins TRBV30 to TRBJ2-1; no confident D gene assignment can be made. This clonotype was sampled from a man aged 18 to 35 in good health and CMV-seropositive. The specimen sequenced was PBMCs. Read as DNA, the sequence is TGTGCCTGGAGTGTACAGTTCGACAATGAGCAGTTCTTC. It encodes CAWSVQFDNEQFF.